One and the same sample provided the 28 T cell receptor beta chains below, sequenced in a study of OX40 agonist ivuxolimab in advanced cancers. The data were produced by immunoSEQ multiplex PCR, yet TCRdb's version contains in-frame clones alone and is incomplete. The data hold roughly 80,000 clones, with roughly 84% observed a single time. The starting material was CD4+ or CD8+ T cells sorted from blood, obtained in a trial of the OX40 agonist ivuxolimab. These receptors were obtained from an adult with an advanced solid tumor such as melanoma, head and neck, liver or kidney cancer.

The rearrangement joins TRBV28 to TRBJ2-3, with D tentatively TRBD1 or TRBD2 (5 bases each). Trimming cost V 5 bases and J 1 base, with 13 bases left between them. Germline loops: CDR1 MDHEN, CDR2 SYDVKM. The CDR3 totals 15 residues. The chain's CDR3 is CASSPPGGRTDTQYF. CDR3 DNA sequence: TGTGCCAGCAGTCCTCCTGGGGGACGCACAGATACGCAGTATTTT.

V gene TRBV5-1 combines with J gene TRBJ1-6, with unresolved D. CDR3 length equals 18 residues. The V and J ends lost 4 bases and 0 bases respectively, with 17 bases between them. Germline V lookup: CDR1 SGHRS, CDR2 YFSETQ. The DNA for the CDR3 is TGCGCCAGCAGCATGCGGAATCCCGCCAGCTCCTATAATTCACCCCTCCACTTT. This sequence encodes CASSMRNPASSYNSPLHF.

The CDR3 here is CASSQGGARGLFF. DNA of the CDR3: TGCGCCAGCAGCCAAGGGGGGGCCCGAGGGCTGTTTTTT. The chain carries TRBV4-1 and TRBJ2-2; either TRBD1 or TRBD2 may fit D (6 bases each). The CDR3 has 13 amino acids. CDR1 is MGHRA and CDR2 is YSYEKL in the germline V gene. Trimming removed 1 base from V and 13 bases from J, with 13 bases in between.

The chain joins TRBV7-2 to TRBJ2-1, with D possibly being TRBD2 (5 bases). Trimming stripped 5 bases from V and 9 bases from J, with 11 bases between. Germline V lookup: CDR1 SGHTA, CDR2 FQGNSA. The CDR3 spans 12 residues. CDR3 nucleotide sequence: TGTGCCAGCAGCAGAGCACGGGGTGAGCAGTTCTTC. Protein sequence: CASSRARGEQFF.

This chain uses TRBV4-2 with TRBJ2-1; 7 nucleotides align to TRBD2. The CDR3 is made up of 15 amino acids. Germline V gene data show CDR1 as LGHNA and CDR2 as YNFKEQ. J gave up 6 bases and V 8 bases, and 13 bases lay outside the gene matches. Here the CDR3 reads CASSGAGEWSNEQFF. The CDR3 coding sequence is TGTGCCAGCTCCGGTGCGGGGGAATGGAGCAATGAGCAGTTCTTC.

This sequence joins TRBV7-3 and TRBJ2-1; 7 bases map to TRBD2. The CDR3 runs 15 residues. V lost 2 bases, J lost 2 bases, and 3 bases stayed unmatched. Germline V lookup: CDR1 SGHTA, CDR2 FQGTGA. The CDR3 DNA is TGTGCCAGCAGCTTAGCTAGCGGCCCCTACAATGAGCAGTTCTTC. Protein product: CASSLASGPYNEQFF.

DNA of the CDR3: TGCGCCAGCAGCTTGGCCGGGACCGCAGTAGCTTTCTTT. Translated, it gives CASSLAGTAVAFF. This rearrangement joins TRBV5-1 to TRBJ1-1; a weak D match, TRBD1 (5 bases). The V and J ends lost 0 bases and 10 bases respectively, with 13 bases between them. Germline CDR1 and CDR2: SGHRS and YFSETQ. The length of the CDR3 is 13 residues.

This chain connects TRBV7-7 to TRBJ2-5, with D perhaps TRBD1 (5 bases). Germline loops: CDR1 SSHAT, CDR2 FNYEAQ (reference sequence). CDR3 length: 14 amino acids. V was clipped by 1 base and J by 3 bases, with 9 bases between them. CDR3 coding DNA: TGTGCCAGCAGCTTAGTAGGCAGGGAAGAGACCCAGTACTTC. Amino acids: CASSLVGREETQYF. The full variable domain, its missing parts supplied by reference TRBV7-7 and TRBJ2-5, is GAGVSQSPRYKVTKRGQDVTLRCDPISSHATLYWYQQALGQGPEFLTYFNYEAQPDKSGLPSDRFSAERPEGSISTLTIQRTEQRDSAMYRCASSLVGREETQYFGPGTRLLVL.

The chain combines TRBV6-5 with TRBJ2-5; no clear D gene. CDR3 size: 12 residues. Trimming removed 2 bases from V and 5 bases from J, with 6 bases in between. The germline gives CDR1 MNHEY, CDR2 SVGAGI. This CDR3 reads CASSYEGETQYF. The CDR3 DNA follows: TGTGCCAGCAGTTACGAAGGGGAGACCCAGTACTTC.

Only one count was recorded for this clone. The CDR3 region has the DNA TGTGCCAGCAGTCTCCTGGTGGGGGCCTCGGGCACTGAAGCTTTCTTT. Translating gives CASSLLVGASGTEAFF. V gene TRBV28 combines with J gene TRBJ1-1; D possibly corresponds to TRBD1 (6 bases). Trimming left V 5 bases short and J 4 bases short, with 20 bases between. In germline, CDR1 is MDHEN, CDR2 SYDVKM. This CDR3 is 16 amino acids long.

This chain joins TRBV6-4 and TRBJ2-2; D is perhaps TRBD1 or TRBD2 (5 bases each). Germline CDR1 reads MRHNA; CDR2 reads SNTAGT. Deletions cut 5 bases from V and 4 bases from J, with 17 bases between. The CDR3 is 16 amino acids. The CDR3 region has the DNA TGTGCCAGCAGTCCCAGATTTGGGGGAATCACCGGGGAGCTGTTTTTT. It specifies CASSPRFGGITGELFF.

V and J are TRBV5-4 and TRBJ2-5; TRBD2 might be the D (6 bases). The CDR3 consists of 13 residues. Deletions cut 9 bases from V and 4 bases from J, with 16 bases between. Germline CDR1 and CDR2: SGHNT and YYREEE (reference sequence). The CDR3 DNA follows: TGTGCCACGGCGGGGCCCGACGGAGAGACCCAGTACTTC. Protein: CATAGPDGETQYF.

J is TRBJ1-1 and V is TRBV7-2; D possibly corresponds to TRBD1 (6 bases). CDR1 is SGHTA, CDR2 FQGNSA, per germline. The CDR3 covers 14 residues. Deletions cut 5 bases from V and 5 bases from J, with 15 bases between. CDR3 sequence reads: CASSPITGRTEAFF. DNA for the CDR3: TGTGCCAGCAGCCCGATTACAGGGAGGACTGAAGCTTTCTTT.

This clone was observed a few times. The V gene is TRBV19, the J gene TRBJ1-3; a weak D match, TRBD1 (6 bases). Germline V lookup: CDR1 LNHDA, CDR2 SQIVND (reference sequence). Trimming removed 5 bases at V and 3 bases at J, with 11 bases between. CDR3 length: 14 amino acids. The CDR3 region has the DNA TGTGCCAGTAGTTCCGACAGGAGTGGAAACACCATATATTTT. This translates into CASSSDRSGNTIYF. Drawing the rest from reference TRBV19 and TRBJ1-3, the complete variable domain is DGGITQSPKYLFRKEGQNVTLSCEQNLNHDAMYWYRQDPGQGLRLIYYSQIVNDFQKGDIAEGYSVSREKKESFPLTVTSAQKNPTAFYLCASSSDRSGNTIYFGEGSWLTVV.

V gene TRBV7-9 combines with J gene TRBJ2-7; 12 bases match TRBD1. Germline V gene sequence: CDR1 SEHNR, CDR2 FQNEAQ (reference sequence). This CDR3 region has 14 residues. The junction had 5 bases not matched to a gene; V was cut back by 6 bases and J by 5 bases. The CDR3 protein is CASSRGQGADEQYF. CDR3 bases: TGTGCCAGCAGTCGGGGACAGGGGGCCGACGAGCAGTACTTC.

This rearrangement joins TRBV13 to TRBJ1-5; maybe TRBD1 (6 bases). The V end lost 2 bases, the J end lost 2 bases, and 16 bases lay between the germline ends. The CDR3 extends over 17 amino acids. Looked up from germline, CDR1 is PRHDT and CDR2 is FYEKMQ (reference sequence). CDR3 in DNA: TGTGCCAGCAGCTTACGTAGGGGGAGAACGGGCAATCAGCCCCAGCATTTT. Translated, it gives CASSLRRGRTGNQPQHF.

J is TRBJ1-4 and V is TRBV6-6, with 7 nucleotides matching TRBD1. In germline, CDR1 is MNHNY, CDR2 SVGAGI (reference sequence). V was pared by 5 bases and J by 5 bases, with 5 bases of the junction left unmatched. The CDR3 contains 14 residues. This chain's CDR3 is CASSGRGGNEKLFF. The CDR3 coding sequence is TGTGCCAGCAGTGGCCGAGGGGGCAATGAAAAACTGTTTTTT.

This clone was recorded once. The genes are TRBV9 and TRBJ2-3; the match to TRBD2 covers 9 bases. This CDR3 has 20 residues. Per germline, CDR1 SGDLS and CDR2 YYNGEE. Unmatched junction bases numbered 20, after V lost 4 bases and J lost 2 bases. CDR3 bases: TGTGCCAGCAGCCGGGATAAGAGTAGCGGGAGATGGAGGGACACAGATACGCAGTATTTT. It yields the protein CASSRDKSSGRWRDTDTQYF.

The CDR3, as DNA: TGTGCCAGCAGCTTAATCGCTGGACCGACGGGCAATTCACCCCTCCACTTT. Translation gives CASSLIAGPTGNSPLHF. The chain is built from TRBV7-8 and TRBJ1-6; D not resolved. CDR1 and CDR2 from the germline V gene are SGHVS and FQNEAQ. The CDR3 loop spans 17 amino acids. Trimming took off 2 bases at V and 7 bases at J, with 18 bases between the two ends.

The chain combines TRBV28 with TRBJ2-3; the D is unclear. CDR1 and CDR2 from the germline V gene are MDHEN and SYDVKM. Trimming removed 5 bases at V and 3 bases at J, with 12 bases between. This CDR3 comprises 14 residues. CDR3: CASSPVARTDTQYF. The CDR3 region has the DNA TGTGCCAGCAGTCCTGTGGCGAGAACAGATACGCAGTATTTT.

The chain combines TRBV27 with TRBJ2-7; TRBD2 agrees at 8 bases. The V segment lost 1 base and the J segment 6 bases; nucleotides outside the gene matches: 14. The CDR3 totals 17 residues. Germline lookup yields CDR1 MNHEY and CDR2 SMNVEV (reference sequence). CDR3 in DNA: TGTGCCAGCAGTTTATTGCCAGCGGGGGTTTCCTATGCCGAGCAGTACTTC. Translating gives CASSLLPAGVSYAEQYF.

The DNA for the CDR3 is TGTGCCAGCAGTACCCCCTCCGGCCGGCTCTTCTTC. As protein: CASSTPSGRLFF. This chain links TRBV7-3 with TRBJ2-1; D remains ambiguous. Per germline, CDR1 SGHTA and CDR2 FQGTGA. V gave up 6 bases and J gave up 16 bases, with 19 bases separating them. The CDR3 extends over 12 amino acids.

A single count supports this clone. Written as DNA, the CDR3 is TGTGCCAGTAGCATACTTGGCGGGGGACAGGGCAATCAGCCCCAGCATTTT. Amino acid sequence: CASSILGGGQGNQPQHF. The chain combines TRBV19 with TRBJ1-5, with 8 nucleotides matching TRBD1. Germline trimming cut 6 bases from V and 2 bases from J; bases unmatched to any gene: 12. This CDR3 has 17 residues. Germline assignment: CDR1 LNHDA and CDR2 SQIVND (reference sequence). Supplemented by reference TRBV19 and TRBJ1-5, the full variable domain reads DGGITQSPKYLFRKEGQNVTLSCEQNLNHDAMYWYRQDPGQGLRLIYYSQIVNDFQKGDIAEGYSVSREKKESFPLTVTSAQKNPTAFYLCASSILGGGQGNQPQHFGDGTRLSIL.

This clone was detected a few times. The J gene is TRBJ2-2, the V gene TRBV6-1; D gene uncertain. This CDR3 comprises 15 residues. Trimming shortened V by 8 bases and J by 0 bases, and 13 bases separated the two germline ends. Per the germline V gene, CDR1 is MNHNS and CDR2 is SASEGT. The DNA of the CDR3 is TGTGCCAGCCGGTCGGCCCCGCCGAACACCGGGGAGCTGTTTTTT. This codes for CASRSAPPNTGELFF.

The chain links TRBV29-1 to TRBJ2-3; D is tentatively TRBD1 or TRBD2 (7 bases each). The CDR3 has 13 residues. Trimming removed 7 bases from V and 5 bases from J, with 16 bases in between. CDR1 and CDR2 (germline): SQVTM, ANQGSEA. CDR3 region: CSAGGGGQDTQYF. The CDR3 nucleotides are TGCAGCGCGGGGGGAGGGGGCCAAGATACGCAGTATTTT.

The J gene is TRBJ1-4, the V gene TRBV19; 7 positions match TRBD1. V was pared by 6 bases and J by 8 bases, with 9 bases of the junction left unmatched. Germline CDR1 is LNHDA and CDR2 is SQIVND (reference sequence). The CDR3 has 14 residues. In DNA form, the CDR3 reads TGTGCCAGTAGCTCGCGACAGGGTGGCGAAAAACTGTTTTTT. Its protein product is CASSSRQGGEKLFF.

The chain combines TRBV7-9 with TRBJ1-6; 9 positions match TRBD1. The CDR3 consists of 14 residues. CDR1 is SEHNR and CDR2 is FQNEAQ in the germline V gene (reference sequence). The J segment lost 10 bases and the V segment lost 5 bases, leaving 6 bases of the junction unmatched. CDR3 region: CASSKTGGPSPLHF. CDR3 nucleotides: TGTGCCAGCAGCAAGACAGGGGGACCATCACCCCTCCACTTT.

Worth noting for this clone: Other DNA sequences of this sample code for an identical CDR3. The CDR3 spells CASSQGGAGGRYNEQFF. CDR3 DNA: TGCGCCAGCAGCCAAGGGGGAGCTGGGGGTCGATACAATGAGCAGTTCTTC. The rearrangement joins TRBV4-1 to TRBJ2-1; D may be TRBD1 or TRBD2 (5 bases each). Per germline, CDR1 MGHRA and CDR2 YSYEKL. CDR3 length: 17 amino acids. Between the trimmed V and J ends, which lost 1 base and 4 bases, there was a span of 17 bases.